A single TCR beta chain is shown here with its context. Its antigen is unknown. The data belong to a study of cytomegalovirus exposure and HLA in healthy donors. Looking at the study overall: Both the roughly 120 validation repertoires and the approximately 620 first-cohort repertoires used the same platform, as reported by a later analysis.

The study, taken as a whole, reports: The study recorded 150 to 200 TCR beta chains that were cytomegalovirus-associated.

TCRdb keeps only in-frame clones here, not all; method: immunoSEQ multiplex PCR. The table includes around 140,000 clones, around 93% detected once. The source is a young man in good health and CMV-seropositive. Sequenced sample: PBMCs.

The CDR3 reads CASSPGASGMYEQYF. The CDR3 nucleotides read TGTGCCAGCAGCCCGGGGGCTAGCGGGATGTACGAGCAGTACTTC. The gene calls are TRBV21-1 and TRBJ2-7; TRBD2, the table's D call, was not compared with the DNA. TRBV21-1 represents a pseudogene. The CDR3 is 15 amino acids.